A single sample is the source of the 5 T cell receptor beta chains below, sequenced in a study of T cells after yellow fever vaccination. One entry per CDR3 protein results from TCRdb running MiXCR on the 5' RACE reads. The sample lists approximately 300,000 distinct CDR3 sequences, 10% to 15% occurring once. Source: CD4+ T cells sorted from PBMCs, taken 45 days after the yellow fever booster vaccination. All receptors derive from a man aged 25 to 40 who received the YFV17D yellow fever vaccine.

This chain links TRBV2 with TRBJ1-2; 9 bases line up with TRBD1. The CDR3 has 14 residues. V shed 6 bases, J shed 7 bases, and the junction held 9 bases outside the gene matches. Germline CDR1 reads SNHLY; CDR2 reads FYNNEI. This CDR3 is CASRTYRGRLGYTF. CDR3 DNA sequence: TGTGCCAGCAGAACCTACAGGGGGCGGCTTGGCTACACCTTC.

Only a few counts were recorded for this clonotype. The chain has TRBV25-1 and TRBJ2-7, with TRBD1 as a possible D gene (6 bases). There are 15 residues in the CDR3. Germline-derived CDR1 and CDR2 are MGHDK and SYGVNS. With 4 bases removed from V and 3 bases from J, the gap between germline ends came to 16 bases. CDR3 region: CASSVTGILGYEQYF. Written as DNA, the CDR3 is TGTGCCAGCAGTGTTACAGGGATCTTAGGCTACGAGCAGTACTTC.

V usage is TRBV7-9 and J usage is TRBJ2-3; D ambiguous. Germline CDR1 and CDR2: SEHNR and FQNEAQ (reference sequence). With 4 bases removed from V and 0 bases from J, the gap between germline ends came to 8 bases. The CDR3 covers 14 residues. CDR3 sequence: CASSSLLSTDTQYF. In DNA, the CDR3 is TGTGCCAGCAGCTCCCTCCTCAGCACAGATACGCAGTATTTT.

The CDR3, as DNA: TGCGCCAGCAAGACGGGCACCACAGATACGCAGTATTTT. Its translation is CASKTGTTDTQYF. The rearrangement joins TRBV5-1 to TRBJ2-3; D is unresolved. The CDR3 is 13 residues long. The germline V and J ends were trimmed by 6 bases and 2 bases, with 10 bases remaining between them. CDR1 is SGHRS, CDR2 YFSETQ, per germline.

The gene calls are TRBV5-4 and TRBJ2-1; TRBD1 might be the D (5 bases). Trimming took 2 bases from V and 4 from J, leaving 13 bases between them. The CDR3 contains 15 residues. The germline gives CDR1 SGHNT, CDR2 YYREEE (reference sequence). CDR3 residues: CASSLGEASYNEQFF. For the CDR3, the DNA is TGTGCCAGCAGCTTAGGGGAAGCGTCGTACAATGAGCAGTTCTTC.